This TCR beta chain is drawn from a study of cytomegalovirus exposure and HLA in healthy donors. On the study more broadly: Samples from HLA-typed donors yielded about 85 million unique TCRs in an early data release.

This clone has a handful of counts. In germline, CDR1 is MNHNS, CDR2 SASEGT. The V gene lost 2 bases and the J gene lost 3 bases, with 10 bases spanning the gap. The CDR3 is 14 amino acids. 60 Vbeta and 13 Jbeta primers were used in PCR. Authors' data handling: Later, an analysis found about 80 million unique TCR beta chains, and about 10 million of these were shared. Generated by immunoSEQ multiplex PCR, the TCRdb table keeps only in-frame clones and is missing some. That table is the source of V, J and clone size, and D and trimming were worked out from the DNA. The sample contains about 96,000 clones, approximately 64% of which appear only once.

The clonotype comes from a man aged 60-69 years in good health and CMV-seronegative. The genes are TRBV6-1 and TRBJ1-1; perhaps TRBD1 as D (5 bases). The sequencing sample was made of PBMCs. The CDR3 here is CASSELRGYTEAFF. The CDR3 DNA reads TGTGCCAGCAGTGAATTAAGGGGATACACTGAAGCTTTCTTT.